Following are 14 T cell receptor beta chains from one sample sequenced in a study of CD8 T cells in ankylosing spondylitis. TCRdb re-called the 5' RACE reads through MiXCR, storing one row per CDR3 protein. This table has about 250,000 distinct CDR3 sequences, more than 25% appearing once. Sequenced input: blood, either unsorted or a sorted T cell fraction (not recorded which). Receptor source: a male donor with ankylosing spondylitis or in good health (not recorded which).

In DNA form, the CDR3 reads TGCGCCAGCAGCCCTGGGGGCGCCGGGGCCCAGTACTTC. Amino acids: CASSPGGAGAQYF. The gene calls are TRBV5-1 and TRBJ2-5, with D perhaps matching TRBD1 (6 bases). Germline-derived CDR1 and CDR2 are SGHRS and YFSETQ. The CDR3 is made up of 13 amino acids. V was clipped by 4 bases and J by 9 bases, with 16 bases between them.

V and J are TRBV20-1 and TRBJ2-3, with D possibly being TRBD2 (6 bases). The germline CDR1 and CDR2 sequences are DFQATT and SNEGSKA (reference sequence). The CDR3 covers 15 residues. Trimming pared 6 bases from V and 1 base from J, leaving 17 bases between. The CDR3 spells CSAGEAARGTDTQYF. DNA for the CDR3: TGCAGTGCCGGGGAGGCTGCCAGGGGCACAGATACGCAGTATTTT.

Notes on this clonotype: The DNA is left out, because the CDR3 cannot be placed on it with certainty; the CDR3 is given as TCRdb lists it. The rearrangement links TRBV20-1 to TRBJ2-7; the table's D call, TRBD1, has no DNA check behind it. Germline-derived CDR1 and CDR2 are DFQATT and SNEGSKA (reference sequence). The CDR3 totals 15 residues, both ends included. CDR3 amino acids: CSAPRGYPCSYEQYF.

The sample holds a few counts of this clonotype. The rearrangement joins TRBV20-1 to TRBJ2-1; D is possibly TRBD2 (5 bases). The CDR3 loop spans 13 amino acids. Germline lookup yields CDR1 DFQATT and CDR2 SNEGSKA (reference sequence). Trimming pared 6 bases from V and 0 bases from J, leaving 9 bases between. The CDR3 spells CSAGGISYNEQFF. CDR3 DNA: TGCAGTGCCGGAGGAATCTCCTACAATGAGCAGTTCTTC.

This chain links TRBV12-3 or TRBV12-4 with TRBJ2-3; 10 nucleotides align to TRBD1. The ends lost 8 bases at V and 4 bases at J; junction bases unmatched: 9. CDR3 size: 15 residues. The CDR3 loop is CASDGDRGLSDTQYF. For the CDR3, the DNA is TGTGCCAGCGACGGAGACAGGGGGCTATCAGATACGCAGTATTTT.

The chain has TRBV10-3 and TRBJ2-1; TRBD1 aligns across 7 bases. The CDR3 is 11 residues long. V shed 8 bases and J 5 bases; nucleotides not matched to a gene: 0. Germline V CDR1 and CDR2: ENHRY, SYGVKD. CDR3 residues: CAIGQDNEQFF. In DNA form, the CDR3 reads TGTGCCATCGGACAGGACAATGAGCAGTTCTTC.

CDR3 region: CSARDRGKETQYF. The CDR3 bases are TGCAGTGCTAGAGATCGGGGAAAAGAGACCCAGTACTTC. The chain employs TRBV20-1 and TRBJ2-5; D is perhaps TRBD2 (5 bases). Trimming stripped 0 bases from V and 3 bases from J, with 8 bases between. The CDR3 runs 13 residues. Germline V gives CDR1 DFQATT, CDR2 SNEGSKA (reference sequence).

This chain joins TRBV20-1 and TRBJ2-5; D is unresolved. CDR3 length equals 11 residues. Trimming cost V 5 bases and J 5 bases, with 9 bases left between them. Germline CDR1 and CDR2: DFQATT and SNEGSKA (reference sequence). The CDR3 loop is CSALKMETQYF. CDR3 nucleotide sequence: TGCAGTGCTTTAAAAATGGAGACCCAGTACTTC.

This clonotype has ten or more counts. CDR3 loop: CSAPGQGRSYEQYF. CDR3 DNA sequence: TGCAGTGCCCCGGGACAGGGTCGATCCTACGAGCAGTACTTC. This chain links TRBV20-1 with TRBJ2-7; TRBD1 agrees at 9 bases. This CDR3 contains 14 residues. J lost 1 base, V lost 6 bases, and 7 bases had no gene match. In germline, CDR1 is DFQATT, CDR2 SNEGSKA (reference sequence).

This chain links TRBV4-1 with TRBJ2-3; the D is unclear. V was pared by 0 bases and J by 3 bases, with 10 bases between. The CDR3 sequence is 15 residues long. Germline lookup yields CDR1 MGHRA and CDR2 YSYEKL. As DNA, the CDR3 is TGCGCCAGCAGCCAAGAAGAAAGGAGAACAGATACGCAGTATTTT. Translated: CASSQEERRTDTQYF.

Only a few counts were recorded for this clonotype. J is TRBJ1-1 and V is TRBV20-1; TRBD1 matches at 7 bases. The ends lost 2 bases at V and 7 bases at J; junction bases unmatched: 7. CDR1 and CDR2 (germline): DFQATT, SNEGSKA (reference sequence). The CDR3 length is 13 residues. CDR3 loop: CSARPTTGYEAFF. Here the CDR3 DNA reads TGCAGTGCTAGACCCACGACAGGGTATGAAGCTTTCTTT.

The table lists this clonotype with a few counts. The genes are TRBV20-1 and TRBJ2-1, with 7 nucleotides matching TRBD1. The germline gives CDR1 DFQATT, CDR2 SNEGSKA (reference sequence). The CDR3 contains 14 residues. V dropped 4 bases and J dropped 0; count of bases not matched to a gene: 3. CDR3 residues: CSAMTGSSYNEQFF. The CDR3 nucleotides are TGCAGTGCTATGACAGGGAGCTCCTACAATGAGCAGTTCTTC.

In this sample, this clonotype turned up a few times. The chain joins TRBV20-1 to TRBJ2-3; 9 nucleotides match TRBD2. With 2 bases clipped from V and 1 base from J, the junction kept 4 bases outside the gene matches. Germline V gene lookup returns CDR1 DFQATT and CDR2 SNEGSKA (reference sequence). There are 15 residues in the CDR3. Here the CDR3 DNA reads TGCAGTGCTAGAAAGGGCGGGGGGGGCACAGATACGCAGTATTTT. Protein sequence: CSARKGGGGTDTQYF.

This sequence joins TRBV5-1 and TRBJ2-7, with TRBD1 matching over 9 bases. The CDR3 extends over 14 amino acids. The germline gives CDR1 SGHRS, CDR2 YFSETQ. After removal of 4 bases from V and 6 bases from J, the junction contained 8 bases not matched to a gene. The CDR3 is CASSPDRGVREQYF. The CDR3 region has the DNA TGCGCCAGCAGCCCCGACAGGGGGGTTCGCGAGCAGTACTTC.